This TCR beta chain was recorded in a study of cytomegalovirus exposure and HLA in healthy donors. General observations from the study: Productive status was seen about 87% or about 30% of the time for most TCR beta V segments in an earlier analysis.

As regards this clone: The target antigen is unknown.

Whereas donors were nominally healthy upon sampling, unrecorded immune exposures were probable. The PCR had 60 Vbeta and 13 Jbeta primers. Methods used by the authors: Per a later analysis, the number of unique TCR beta chains was around 80 million, of which around 9.9 million were shared. Profiling relied on immunoSEQ multiplex PCR, and the TCRdb table lists in-frame clones only, not all of them. V, J and clone size derive from that table, while D and trimming were established from the DNA sequence. The data show 110,000 to 150,000 clones, about 81% seen once. The CDR3 loop spans 15 amino acids. CDR1 is MNHNS, CDR2 SASEGT, per germline. V lost 6 bases, J lost 7 bases, and 11 bases stayed unmatched.

Material for sequencing was PBMCs. The chain uses TRBV6-1 and TRBJ1-4; the match to TRBD1 covers 7 bases. The origin of this receptor is a man aged 25 to 45 in good health and CMV-seronegative. The CDR3 DNA is TGTGCCAGCAGGATGACAGGGAGCTCGGCTGAAAAACTGTTTTTT. The encoded protein is CASRMTGSSAEKLFF.